What follows are 19 T cell receptor beta chains derived from one specimen sequenced in a study of blood T cells in healthy people across ages. For the second PCR, which ran for about 6 to 12 cycles, a sample-barcoded 5' primer and a J-beta primer mix were used. TCRdb re-called the 5' RACE reads with MiXCR, one entry per CDR3 protein. The data contain over 600,000 distinct CDR3 sequences, around two fifths of them seen just once; the ten biggest clones take up around 32%. Sample: blood. These receptors all stem from an elderly man in good health.

Ten or more counts support this clonotype. V is TRBV13 and J is TRBJ1-1; 10 bases agree with TRBD1. From germline, CDR1 is PRHDT and CDR2 FYEKMQ (reference sequence). The CDR3 totals 14 residues. The J segment lost 4 bases and the V segment lost 6 bases, leaving 5 bases of the junction unmatched. The CDR3 protein is CASSLTGGSTEAFF. The CDR3 nucleotides are TGTGCCAGCAGTTTGACAGGGGGCAGCACTGAAGCTTTCTTT.

The table lists this clonotype with a few counts. The rearrangement uses TRBV24-1 and TRBJ2-3; TRBD2 agrees at 12 bases. CDR1 is KGHDR and CDR2 is SFDVKD in the germline V gene. The CDR3 totals 15 residues. V was pared by 3 bases and J by 4 bases, with 1 base of the junction left unmatched. CDR3 sequence reads: CATSDPSGRADTQYF. The CDR3, as DNA: TGTGCCACCAGTGATCCTAGCGGGAGGGCAGATACGCAGTATTTT.

The gene calls are TRBV5-1 and TRBJ2-6; no reliable D call. The germline V gene encodes CDR1 SGHRS and CDR2 YFSETQ. Trimming pared 1 base from V and 4 bases from J, leaving 18 bases between. The CDR3 covers 18 residues. This CDR3 reads CASSLSFARISGANVLTF. As DNA, the CDR3 is TGCGCCAGCAGCTTGAGCTTTGCAAGGATCTCCGGGGCCAACGTCCTGACTTTC. Using reference TRBV5-1 and TRBJ2-6 for the parts outside the CDR3, the full variable domain is KAGVTQTPRYLIKTRGQQVTLSCSPISGHRSVSWYQQTPGQGLQFLFEYFSETQRNKGNFPGRFSGRQFSNSRSEMNVSTLELGDSALYLCASSLSFARISGANVLTFGAGSRLTVL.

V gene TRBV5-4 combines with J gene TRBJ2-7; 10 bases are a match to TRBD2. V was pared by 4 bases and J by 0 bases, with 4 bases of the junction left unmatched. CDR1 is SGHNT, CDR2 YYREEE, per germline (reference sequence). CDR3 length equals 15 residues. CDR3: CASSLSGRGSYEQYF. The CDR3 nucleotides are TGTGCCAGCAGCCTGAGCGGGAGGGGCTCCTACGAGCAGTACTTC.

The chain links TRBV4-3 to TRBJ2-5; the match to TRBD1 covers 10 bases. Germline trimming cut 1 base from V and 6 bases from J; bases unmatched to any gene: 11. This CDR3 is built from 17 residues. Germline lookup yields CDR1 LGHNA and CDR2 YSLEER. The CDR3 reads CASSQVGYGTGEQTQYF. CDR3 in DNA: TGCGCCAGCAGCCAAGTAGGGTACGGGACAGGGGAACAGACCCAGTACTTC.

This clonotype was counted only a few times. The chain combines TRBV5-1 with TRBJ2-1; D is possibly TRBD2 (6 bases). This CDR3 contains 15 residues. The germline CDR1 and CDR2 sequences are SGHRS and YFSETQ. The ends were cut back, 3 bases at V and 2 bases at J, with 12 bases in the middle. The CDR3 DNA reads TGCGCCAGCAGCTCCGGGACTCGCCCCTACAATGAGCAGTTCTTC. Translation gives CASSSGTRPYNEQFF.

This rearrangement joins TRBV6-2 or TRBV6-3 to TRBJ1-5, with D tentatively TRBD1 (6 bases). The CDR3 contains 13 residues. The germline V gene has CDR1 MNHEY and CDR2 SVGEGT. V shed 7 bases and J shed 6 bases, with 13 bases lying between them. The CDR3 reads CASKGQSFQPQHF. The CDR3 DNA follows: TGTGCCAGCAAAGGACAGTCCTTTCAGCCCCAGCATTTT.

This chain uses TRBV11-2 with TRBJ1-2, with 8 bases matching TRBD1. CDR3 length equals 14 residues. J gave up 4 bases and V 3 bases, and 4 bases lay outside the gene matches. Germline V CDR1 and CDR2: SGHAT, FQNNGV. The CDR3 protein is CASSFRTGGYGYTF. In DNA form, the CDR3 reads TGTGCCAGCAGCTTCCGTACAGGGGGCTATGGCTACACCTTC.

This chain uses TRBV20-1 with TRBJ2-5, with 11 bases identical to TRBD2. The tail of the sequence fits TRBJ2-1 better, so the J call may be wrong. This CDR3 contains 15 residues. Germline V gene lookup returns CDR1 DFQATT and CDR2 SNEGSKA (reference sequence). Here the CDR3 reads CSATNLGLAEETQFF. In DNA form, the CDR3 reads TGCAGTGCTACCAACCTGGGACTAGCGGAAGAGACCCAGTTCTTC.

This clonotype was seen at least ten times. The J gene is TRBJ2-1, the V gene TRBV29-1; tentatively, D is TRBD1 or TRBD2 (6 bases each). There are 12 residues in the CDR3. Trimming removed 3 bases at V and 9 bases at J, with 12 bases between. Germline CDR1 is SQVTM and CDR2 is ANQGSEA. CDR3 sequence reads: CSVEKGGIEQFF. The CDR3 nucleotides are TGCAGCGTTGAGAAGGGGGGAATTGAGCAGTTCTTC.

There are a few counts of this clonotype. The chain recombines TRBV20-1 with TRBJ2-2; TRBD2 matches 13 bases. V was clipped by 6 bases and J by 6 bases; unmatched bases: 10. CDR1 and CDR2 (germline): DFQATT, SNEGSKA (reference sequence). The CDR3 runs 16 residues. As DNA, the CDR3 is TGCAGTGCCCGGACTAGCGGGAGAGGGGGTTCCGGGGAGCTGTTTTTT. Translating gives CSARTSGRGGSGELFF.

This chain uses TRBV7-2 with TRBJ2-2, with 7 bases aligning to TRBD1. Germline V gene lookup returns CDR1 SGHTA and CDR2 FQGNSA. This CDR3 has 16 residues. Unmatched junction bases numbered 6, after V lost 5 bases and J lost 0 bases. This CDR3 reads CASSPRGTANTGELFF. The CDR3 bases are TGTGCCAGCAGCCCGCGTGGGACAGCGAACACCGGGGAGCTGTTTTTT.

This chain links TRBV12-3 or TRBV12-4 with TRBJ1-4; 7 bases are a match to TRBD1. This CDR3 spans 14 amino acids. V shed 5 bases, J shed 5 bases, and the junction held 5 bases outside the gene matches. The CDR3 nucleotides are TGTGCCAGCAGTCAACAGGGGATGAATGAAAAACTGTTTTTT. Protein sequence: CASSQQGMNEKLFF.

The CDR3 is CASSQVVQGRTGGYTF. The CDR3 nucleotides read TGTGCCAGCAGCCAAGTTGTCCAGGGTCGGACGGGCGGCTACACCTTC. This rearrangement joins TRBV3-1 to TRBJ1-2; tentative D call: TRBD1 (5 bases). Germline CDR1 LGHDT, CDR2 YNNKEL (reference sequence). This CDR3 is 16 amino acids long. Trimming pared 1 base from V and 8 bases from J, leaving 20 bases between. Full variable domain (outside the CDR3, taken from reference TRBV3-1 and TRBJ1-2): DTAVSQTPKYLVTQMGNDKSIKCEQNLGHDTMYWYKQDSKKFLKIMFSYNNKELIINETVPNRFSPKSPDKAHLNLHINSLELGDSAVYFCASSQVVQGRTGGYTFGSGTRLTVV.

This clonotype came up once. The rearrangement uses TRBV27 and TRBJ2-7; D is undetermined. CDR1 MNHEY and CDR2 SMNVEV come from the germline V gene (reference sequence). CDR3 length: 13 amino acids. V was clipped by 6 bases and J by 5 bases, with 14 bases between them. As DNA, the CDR3 is TGTGCCAGCAGCCGGGCCGCCCGGCACGAGCAGTACTTC. This encodes CASSRAARHEQYF.

The chain is built from TRBV20-1 and TRBJ1-2, with D unclear. CDR1 and CDR2 (germline): DFQATT, SNEGSKA (reference sequence). Trimming pared 3 bases from V and 4 bases from J, leaving 9 bases between. The CDR3 has 12 amino acids. The DNA of the CDR3 is TGCAGTGCTAGCGAGGGTGTCTATGGCTACACCTTC. Translating gives CSASEGVYGYTF.

This clonotype was recorded a few times. This chain uses TRBV4-3 with TRBJ2-1; D perhaps matches TRBD1 (5 bases). Germline CDR1 LGHNA, CDR2 YSLEER. The CDR3 extends over 13 amino acids. The ends were cut back, 2 bases at V and 7 bases at J, with 9 bases in the middle. The CDR3 sequence: CASSQFRGNEQFF. The CDR3, as DNA: TGCGCCAGCAGCCAATTTAGGGGAAATGAGCAGTTCTTC.

CDR3 loop: CASSNTGLAGSGDTQYF. The DNA of the CDR3 is TGCGCCAGCAGCAATACGGGATTAGCGGGCTCAGGAGATACGCAGTATTTT. The V and J genes are TRBV4-3 and TRBJ2-3, with 7 bases that match TRBD2. V shed 5 bases, J shed 5 bases, and the junction held 16 bases outside the gene matches. The germline V gene encodes CDR1 LGHNA and CDR2 YSLEER. The CDR3 length is 17 residues.

The rearrangement uses TRBV9 and TRBJ2-5; 10 nucleotides align to TRBD1. Germline V gene sequence: CDR1 SGDLS, CDR2 YYNGEE. This CDR3 is 16 amino acids long. V lost 3 bases and J lost 4; bases outside the gene matches: 9. CDR3 coding DNA: TGTGCCAGCAGCGCCTCCGGGACAGGGGCGCGAGAGACCCAGTACTTC. Protein product: CASSASGTGARETQYF.